This T cell receptor (beta chain) is drawn from a study of T cell repertoires in cytomegalovirus infection. Worth noting for this clonotype: A junction end diverges from the germline sequence, so it may reflect a read error.

TCRdb reprocessed the reads with MiXCR, giving one entry per CDR3 protein. The sample has roughly 230,000 distinct CDR3 sequences, over 20% seen once. Per the germline V gene, CDR1 is SGHNT and CDR2 is YYREEE (reference sequence). This CDR3 is built from 14 residues. This TCR derives from a human donor in good health (CMV status not recorded). Some clones in this sample may be carry-over from other donors' samples. This sequence joins TRBV5-4 and TRBJ2-1, with TRBD1 matching over 7 bases. The sample comprised CD8+ T cells from PBMCs. The CDR3 sequence is CTSSGRDSANEQFF. DNA for the CDR3: TGTACCAGCAGCGGACGGGACAGCGCAAATGAGCAGTTCTTC.